This T cell receptor beta chain comes out of a study of T cell responses to AZD1222 COVID-19 vaccine. Only in-frame clones appear in the TCRdb table, and some are missing; sequencing was by immunoSEQ multiplex PCR. The repertoire has 100,000 to 150,000 clones, roughly 90% of them found once; the top ten carry approximately 1.5%. Trimming pared 2 bases from V and 4 bases from J, leaving 16 bases between. Looked up from germline, CDR1 is KGHDR and CDR2 is SFDVKD. CDR3 size: 16 residues. This specimen consisted of peripheral blood, obtained on day 0 of AZD1222 vaccination. This sequence joins TRBV24-1 and TRBJ1-1; tentatively, D is TRBD1 (5 bases). This receptor was obtained from an adult in good health. The CDR3 here is CATSDSNRQGVTEAFF. As DNA, the CDR3 is TGTGCCACCAGTGATTCAAATAGGCAGGGAGTCACTGAAGCTTTCTTT.